What follows describes a single T cell receptor beta chain. These data belong to a study of technical replicates of blood from a handful of donors. The CDR3 is 16 residues long. The germline CDR1 and CDR2 sequences are SGHTA and FQGTGA. The junction had 13 bases not matched to a gene; V was cut back by 5 bases and J by 4 bases. The protocol was immunoSEQ multiplex PCR, while the TCRdb copy is restricted to in-frame clones and leaves out a portion. The data contain 13,000 or so clones, 86% of them singletons. The chain joins TRBV7-3 to TRBJ2-5; TRBD2 matches 7 bases. Sequencing input: PBMCs. This clonotype was sampled from a human donor in good health. CDR3 residues: CASSVGDYPLGETQYF. The CDR3 DNA sequence: TGTGCCAGCAGCGTCGGGGACTACCCCTTGGGAGAGACCCAGTACTTC.